Below, one T cell receptor (beta chain) is given with its context. Between the trimmed V and J ends, which lost 2 bases and 4 bases, there was a span of 20 bases. Germline CDR1 MNHEY, CDR2 SVGEGT. This CDR3 is built from 17 residues. The data originate from a study of control samples from healthy donors and cancer patients. The repertoire was sequenced with immunoSEQ multiplex PCR; TCRdb's copy has only in-frame clones and lacks some. The repertoire has approximately 100,000 clones, roughly 80% of them found once; the top ten carry roughly 40%. The source of this sequence is a man aged 65 to 79 with lung cancer. The chain is built from TRBV6-2 or TRBV6-3 and TRBJ1-2; a possible D gene is TRBD1 (6 bases). Material: PBMCs. CDR3 coding DNA: TGTGCCAGCAGTTACCCGGCAGGGGCGTTAGGATTCTATGGCTACACCTTC. Translated: CASSYPAGALGFYGYTF.